This T cell receptor beta chain was observed in a study of monozygotic twins with inflammatory bowel disease. Reanalyzing the 5' RACE reads, TCRdb keeps one entry per CDR3 protein, without DNA. Recorded for this sample: just over 300,000 distinct CDR3 sequences. Germline CDR1 and CDR2: SGHKS and YYEKEE (reference sequence). The CDR3 is 12 amino acids. The sample was blood. The rearrangement uses TRBV5-5 and TRBJ2-7. The sequence was collected from a human donor with ulcerative colitis or Crohn's disease, or a healthy co-twin of an affected twin (not recorded which). CDR3: CASSFDIYEQYF. Looking up the rest from reference TRBV5-5 and TRBJ2-7 gives the full variable domain: DAGVTQSPTHLIKTRGQQVTLRCSPISGHKSVSWYQQVLGQGPQFIFQYYEKEERGRGNFPDRFSARQFPNYSSELNVNALLLGDSALYLCASSFDIYEQYFGPGTRLTVT.